The clone carrying this TCR beta chain has a single count. Antigen unknown. This record comes from a study of cytomegalovirus exposure and HLA in healthy donors. CDR3 length: 16 residues. V lost 0 bases to trimming and J lost 7 bases; unmatched junction nucleotides: 6. The germline V gene has CDR1 SGDLS and CDR2 YYNGEE. PCR used 60 Vbeta primers and 13 Jbeta primers. Sequencing was performed with immunoSEQ multiplex PCR; in TCRdb, only in-frame clones are kept and a portion is missing. The sample holds 220,000 or so clones; around 75% are singletons and the top ten take about 1.9%. General study findings and limits: Several V segments, TRBV6-2 and TRBV6-3 among them, could not be told apart and were dropped.

The origin of this receptor is a woman in her twenties or thirties in good health and CMV-seronegative. J is TRBJ2-2 and V is TRBV9, with 10 bases identical to TRBD2. Specimen: PBMCs. CDR3 sequence reads: CASSVGTSGANGELFF. In nucleotides, the CDR3 is TGTGCCAGCAGCGTAGGAACTAGCGGGGCAAACGGGGAGCTGTTTTTT.